This T cell receptor beta chain was recorded in a study of regulatory T cells in long-lasting Graves disease. In building TCR beta libraries, iRepertoire HTBI primers were used together with Arm-PCR of CDR3 regions. One entry per CDR3 protein results from TCRdb running MiXCR on the multiplex PCR reads. The sample includes 370,000 or so distinct CDR3 sequences, around 15% of them seen just once. Time point described: newly diagnosed GD, antithyroid drugs for less than 3 months. Generation of the TCR library employed RNA extracted from PBMCs. Patients came from an endocrinology department in Xi'an, China. This clonotype has ten or more counts. The length of the CDR3 is 17 residues. Germline CDR1 is MNHNS and CDR2 is SASEGT. Trimming removed 6 bases from V and 2 bases from J; junction bases left unmatched: 14. These data also formed part of another study, on T cells in Graves' hyperthyroidism and ophthalmopathy.

The receptor was derived from a woman between 18 and 30 years old with Graves disease. This chain uses TRBV6-1 with TRBJ1-2; 8 nucleotides align to TRBD1. Source: peripheral blood mononuclear cells (PBMCs), taken at new diagnosis, from a patient treated with antithyroid drugs. DNA of the CDR3: TGTGCCAGCAGGCCCGGGACAGGAAATTTGTTCAACTATGGCTACACCTTC. Its protein product is CASRPGTGNLFNYGYTF.